This T cell receptor beta chain appears in the sequencing data of a study of OX40 agonist ivuxolimab in advanced cancers. The germline V gene encodes CDR1 SGHRS and CDR2 YFSETQ. This CDR3 is 13 amino acids long. Trimming removed 0 bases at V and 2 bases at J, with 5 bases between. Only in-frame clones appear in the TCRdb table, and some are missing; sequencing was by immunoSEQ multiplex PCR. Here the sample spans almost 90,000 clones, more than 75% being singletons. People who had autoimmune disease history or systemic immunosuppression were excluded. This TCR was sampled from an adult with an advanced solid tumor such as melanoma, head and neck, liver or kidney cancer. The gene calls are TRBV5-1 and TRBJ1-2, with D unclear. The sequencing used CD4+ or CD8+ T cells sorted from blood, collected in a trial of the OX40 agonist ivuxolimab. CDR3 protein: CASSLEANYGYTF. The CDR3 nucleotides read TGCGCCAGCAGCTTGGAGGCGAACTATGGCTACACCTTC.